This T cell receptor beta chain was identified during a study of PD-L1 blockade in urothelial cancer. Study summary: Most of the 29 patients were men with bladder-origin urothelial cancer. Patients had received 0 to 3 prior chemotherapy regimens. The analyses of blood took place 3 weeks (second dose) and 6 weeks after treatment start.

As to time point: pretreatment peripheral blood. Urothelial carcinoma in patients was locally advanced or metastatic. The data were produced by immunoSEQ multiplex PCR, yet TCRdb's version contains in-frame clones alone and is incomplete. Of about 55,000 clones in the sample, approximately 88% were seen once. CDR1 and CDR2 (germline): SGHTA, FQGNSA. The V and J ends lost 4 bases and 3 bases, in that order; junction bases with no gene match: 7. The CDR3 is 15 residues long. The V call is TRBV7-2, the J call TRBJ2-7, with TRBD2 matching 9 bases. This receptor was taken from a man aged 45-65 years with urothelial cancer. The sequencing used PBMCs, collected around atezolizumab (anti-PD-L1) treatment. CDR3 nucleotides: TGTGCCAGCAGCTCCCTGAGTAGCGGGAGCTACGAGCAGTACTTC. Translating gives CASSSLSSGSYEQYF.